Detailed here is one T cell receptor beta chain. Its target is not known. The sample is drawn from a study of beta chain features in type 1 diabetes. Across the whole study: Comparable age, gender and cell yields were observed in patients relative to healthy donors. General study results and limits: Equally in patients and controls, shorter templates might have been favored by PCR.

Deletions cut 5 bases from V and 6 bases from J, with 17 bases between. The CDR3 totals 15 residues. Germline CDR1 and CDR2: SGHVS and FQNEAQ. Isolated RNA was reverse transcribed in full, so expressed TCRB transcripts were sequenced. TCRdb's copy holds only in-frame clones and misses some; the assay was immunoSEQ multiplex PCR. Found here are 900,000 or so clones, roughly a sixth of them singletons; the top ten hold around 0.02%. The gene calls are TRBV7-8 and TRBJ2-1; TRBD2 is a possible D gene (6 bases). Sequenced material: naive CD4+ T cells from blood. The receptor comes from a woman under 30 in good health. The CDR3 here is CASSPTSGRPNEQFF. The CDR3 DNA follows: TGTGCCAGCAGCCCGACTAGTGGGCGCCCCAATGAGCAGTTCTTC.